This T cell receptor beta chain was sequenced in a study of blood T cell repertoires in COVID-19. Germline V gene lookup returns CDR1 SGHAT and CDR2 FQNNGV. Between the trimmed V and J ends, which lost 3 bases and 6 bases, there was a span of 8 bases. CDR3 size: 12 residues. The assay was immunoSEQ multiplex PCR, and TCRdb's table has in-frame clones only and misses some. This sample has 150,000 or so clones, with more than 85% found just once. This clonotype was sampled from a man in his late teens or twenties with acute or convalescent COVID-19. The chain employs TRBV11-2 and TRBJ1-2; a weak D match, TRBD1 (5 bases). Material: peripheral blood. CDR3 nucleotide sequence: TGTGCCAGCAGCTTCGGCAGGGATGGCTACACCTTC. Its protein is CASSFGRDGYTF.